Listed below are T cell receptor beta chains from one sample, sequenced in a study of blood T cell repertoires in COVID-19. The method was immunoSEQ multiplex PCR; TCRdb's version includes in-frame clones alone and lacks a portion of them. The data contain 130,000 or so clones, about 85% of them seen just once; the ten biggest clones take up about 1.6%. The sequenced sample was peripheral blood. The receptors come from a human donor in a cohort sampled during active COVID-19. The CDR3 runs from the conserved cysteine through the conserved F or W. Each record gives: J gene, clone size, V gene, D gene, CDR3 protein, CDR3 DNA. D genes are given only for firm matches. Clone size appears in some rows only: once, few, many, or a class for an expanded clone.

>TRBJ1-6|-|TRBV6-5|TRBD1
CASRREDRGNSPLHF
TGTGCCAGCAGGCGCGAGGACAGGGGAAATTCACCCCTCCACTTT
>TRBJ2-3|-|TRBV27|-
CASSLGLIRADTQYF
TGTGCCAGCAGTTTAGGTCTAATTCGGGCAGATACGCAGTATTTT
>TRBJ2-1|-|TRBV7-7|TRBD1
CASSLRPGGKGYNEQFF
TGTGCTAGCAGCTTAAGGCCAGGGGGTAAAGGCTACAATGAGCAGTTCTTC
>TRBJ2-7|-|TRBV11-3|TRBD1
CASSLWDRPHEQYF
TGTGCCAGCAGCCTCTGGGACAGGCCCCACGAGCAGTACTTC
>TRBJ1-1|-|TRBV19|-
CASTQVGARANTEAFF
TGTGCCAGTACCCAAGTGGGGGCCAGGGCGAACACTGAAGCTTTCTTT
>TRBJ2-5|-|TRBV7-2|TRBD2
CASSLVGAGGQETQYF
TGTGCCAGCAGCTTAGTAGGAGCGGGAGGGCAAGAGACCCAGTACTTC
>TRBJ1-1|-|TRBV6-4|-
CASSASRNTEAFF
TGTGCCAGCAGCGCTAGTCGGAACACTGAAGCTTTCTTT
>TRBJ1-3|-|TRBV12-3/TRBV12-4|-
CASSPRGDTIYF
TGTGCCAGCAGTCCCCGGGGGGACACCATATATTTT
>TRBJ2-6|-|TRBV6-1|-
CASSEVVQAGANVLTF
TGTGCCAGCAGTGAAGTTGTGCAGGCTGGGGCCAACGTCCTGACTTTC
>TRBJ1-2|-|TRBV6-6|-
CASSYSRPGSGYGYTF
TGTGCCAGCAGTTACTCACGTCCGGGTAGTGGCTATGGCTACACCTTC
>TRBJ2-1|-|TRBV18|TRBD2
CASSSYPSSGRIGANNEQFF
TGTGCCAGCTCCTCATATCCATCTAGCGGGAGAATAGGGGCGAACAATGAGCAGTTCTTC
>TRBJ1-5|-|TRBV27|-
CASSPRAGIQPQHF
TGTGCCAGCAGTCCCCGGGCAGGGATTCAGCCCCAGCATTTT
>TRBJ1-6|once|TRBV5-6|-
CASSLNRVNYNSPLHF
TGTGCCAGCAGCTTGAACAGGGTGAACTATAATTCACCCCTCCACTTT
>TRBJ2-1|-|TRBV14|TRBD2
CASSTSGRAQNEQFF
TGTGCCAGCAGCACTAGCGGGAGGGCTCAGAATGAGCAGTTCTTC
>TRBJ1-6|-|TRBV16|TRBD1
CASSQRQGGNSPLHF
TGTGCCAGCAGCCAAAGACAGGGGGGCAATTCACCCCTCCACTTT
>TRBJ2-5|-|TRBV3-1/TRBV3-2|TRBD2
CASSQLAGVTETQYF
TGTGCCAGCAGCCAACTAGCGGGAGTAACGGAGACCCAGTACTTC
>TRBJ1-2|-|TRBV19|-
CASSISWGLGGYTF
TGTGCCAGTAGTATCTCGTGGGGCCTGGGTGGCTACACCTTC
>TRBJ2-7|medium-sized|TRBV27|TRBD1
CASSLGWTGTYEQYF
TGTGCCAGCAGTTTAGGGTGGACAGGGACCTACGAGCAGTACTTC
>TRBJ1-2|-|TRBV6-5|TRBD1
CASSRDSSYGYTF
TGTGCCAGCAGCCGGGACAGCTCCTATGGCTACACCTTC
>TRBJ1-6|-|TRBV30|-
CAWNLVYSPLHF
TGTGCCTGGAACCTAGTTTATTCACCCCTCCACTTT
>TRBJ2-2|-|TRBV5-4|TRBD1
CASSLGRTGPGELFF
TGTGCCAGCAGCTTGGGAAGGACAGGGCCCGGGGAGCTGTTTTTT
>TRBJ2-1|-|TRBV2|TRBD2
CASSSILAGNEQFF
TGTGCCAGCAGTTCCATCCTAGCGGGCAATGAGCAGTTCTTC
>TRBJ2-1|-|TRBV19|TRBD2
CASSIDPQGLAGGRGNEQFF
TGTGCCAGTAGTATAGATCCCCAGGGACTAGCGGGAGGCCGGGGCAATGAGCAGTTCTTC
>TRBJ2-1|-|TRBV24-1|TRBD2
CATSDPGLAGSSYNEQFF
TGTGCCACCAGTGATCCAGGACTAGCGGGTAGCTCCTACAATGAGCAGTTCTTC
>TRBJ1-2|-|TRBV7-9|-
CASSSWRANGYTF
TGTGCCAGCAGCTCCTGGCGGGCCAATGGCTACACCTTC
>TRBJ2-7|once|TRBV30|TRBD2
CAWSRPRTSGRTLPYEQYF
TGTGCCTGGAGCCGCCCCAGGACTAGCGGGAGAACTTTACCCTACGAGCAGTACTTC
>TRBJ2-4|-|TRBV30|TRBD2
CAWSVGLAGLVTKNIQYF
TGTGCCTGGAGTGTAGGACTAGCGGGTCTTGTAACCAAAAACATTCAGTACTTC
>TRBJ1-5|-|TRBV18|-
CASSSSSGQPQHF
TGTGCCAGCTCAAGCTCTTCTGGTCAGCCCCAGCATTTT
>TRBJ2-5|-|TRBV3-1/TRBV3-2|-
CASSLERGREETQYF
TGTGCCAGCAGTTTGGAGAGGGGGAGGGAAGAGACCCAGTACTTC
>TRBJ2-3|-|TRBV11-3|-
CASSLERGPADTQYF
TGTGCCAGCAGCTTAGAACGAGGTCCGGCAGATACGCAGTATTTT
>TRBJ2-3|-|TRBV5-1|TRBD1
CASSSSLSKQGFGTDTQYF
TGCGCCAGCAGCTCTTCTCTTTCCAAACAGGGGTTCGGCACAGATACGCAGTATTTT
>TRBJ1-2|-|TRBV28|-
CASSLLDRSHYGYTF
TGTGCCAGCAGTTTACTTGACAGGAGCCACTATGGCTACACCTTC
>TRBJ2-7|-|TRBV7-2|TRBD2
CASSSQAGGPFEQYF
TGTGCCAGCAGCTCCCAAGCGGGAGGTCCTTTCGAGCAGTACTTC
>TRBJ1-1|-|TRBV29-1|-
CSVRTGNTEAFF
TGCAGCGTTCGTACAGGAAACACTGAAGCTTTCTTT
>TRBJ2-7|-|TRBV5-1|-
CASSLLGHGSYEQYF
TGCGCCAGCAGCTTGTTGGGACACGGCTCCTACGAGCAGTACTTC
>TRBJ1-2|-|TRBV11-2|TRBD1
CASSPQTGRTGYTF
TGTGCCAGCAGCCCTCAGACAGGGAGAACGGGCTACACCTTC
>TRBJ2-4|-|TRBV19|-
CASSPRQVPCF
TGTGCCAGTAGTCCAAGACAGGTCCCGTGCTTC
>TRBJ2-3|-|TRBV28|-
CASSLLTRVGTDTQYF
TGTGCCAGCAGTTTACTGACGCGGGTTGGGACAGATACGCAGTATTTT
>TRBJ1-2|-|TRBV15|-
CATSRDKALRGDGYTF
TGTGCCACCAGCAGAGATAAGGCTCTCCGGGGGGATGGCTACACCTTC
>TRBJ1-1|few|TRBV2|-
CASREAWDTEAFF
TGTGCCAGCAGGGAGGCCTGGGACACTGAAGCTTTCTTT
>TRBJ2-7|-|TRBV6-5|-
CASSGTPEGEQYF
TGTGCCAGCAGCGGGACACCTGAGGGCGAGCAGTACTTC
>TRBJ2-7|-|TRBV28|TRBD1
CASGQGQGAWEQYF
TGTGCCAGCGGACAGGGACAGGGGGCGTGGGAGCAGTACTTC
>TRBJ2-3|-|TRBV3-1/TRBV3-2|-
CASSRLAGDTQYF
TGTGCCAGCAGCCGCCTAGCAGGTGATACGCAGTATTTT
>TRBJ1-2|-|TRBV30|-
CAWSGGRGYTF
TGTGCCTGGAGCGGGGGGAGGGGCTACACCTTC
>TRBJ1-5|-|TRBV5-5|TRBD1
CASSLGVTGGFYSNQPQHF
TGTGCCAGCAGCTTGGGTGTGACAGGGGGATTTTATAGCAATCAGCCCCAGCATTTT
>TRBJ2-7|once|TRBV4-1|TRBD2
CASSRETSGASYEQYF
TGCGCCAGCAGCCGGGAGACTAGCGGAGCCTCCTACGAGCAGTACTTC
>TRBJ2-2|-|TRBV7-3|-
CASSPSWANTGELFF
TGTGCCAGCAGCCCCAGCTGGGCTAACACCGGGGAGCTGTTTTTT
>TRBJ2-2|-|TRBV18|-
CASSPRYDSISANTGELFF
TGTGCCAGCTCACCAAGGTACGACAGTATCAGCGCGAACACCGGGGAGCTGTTTTTT
>TRBJ2-2|-|TRBV7-8|TRBD2
CASSATVGLAVNTGELFF
TGTGCCAGCAGCGCCACGGTAGGACTAGCGGTAAACACCGGGGAGCTGTTTTTT
>TRBJ1-1|-|TRBV6-1|-
CASSERSGRYTEAFF
TGTGCCAGCAGTGAAAGGTCAGGGAGGTACACTGAAGCTTTCTTT
>TRBJ2-5|-|TRBV5-1|-
CASSSNGAREETQYF
TGCGCCAGCAGCTCCAATGGGGCCAGGGAAGAGACCCAGTACTTC
>TRBJ2-3|once|TRBV28|TRBD1
CASRSGGQGADTQYF
TGTGCCAGCAGGTCCGGGGGACAGGGGGCAGATACGCAGTATTTT
>TRBJ2-5|-|TRBV5-5|-
CASSSRTDQETQYF
TGTGCCAGCAGCTCCCGGACAGATCAAGAGACCCAGTACTTC
>TRBJ1-4|-|TRBV3-1/TRBV3-2|TRBD1
CASSFYRGSEKLFF
TGTGCCAGCAGCTTTTACAGGGGGAGTGAAAAACTGTTTTTT
>TRBJ2-1|-|TRBV6-1|TRBD1
CASSEYRGGYEQFF
TGTGCCAGCAGTGAGTACAGGGGTGGCTATGAGCAGTTCTTC
>TRBJ2-7|-|TRBV7-8|TRBD1
CASSLGGTASEQYF
TGTGCCAGCAGCTTAGGGGGGACAGCCAGCGAGCAGTACTTC
>TRBJ2-7|-|TRBV19|-
CASSIAADSYEQYF
TGTGCCAGTAGTATAGCCGCGGACTCCTACGAGCAGTACTTC
>TRBJ2-3|-|TRBV11-2|-
CASSLYAGGGDTQYF
TGTGCCAGCAGCTTATACGCGGGCGGAGGGGATACGCAGTATTTT
>TRBJ1-3|-|TRBV18|-
CASSPSSGRSAGNTIYF
TGTGCCAGCTCACCTAGTTCAGGGCGGTCAGCTGGAAACACCATATATTTT
>TRBJ2-7|-|TRBV7-3|-
CASSLSHVGQGYEQYF
TGTGCCAGCAGCTTATCCCACGTCGGTCAGGGCTACGAGCAGTACTTC